Sequencing of this T cell receptor (beta chain) was carried out in a study of cytomegalovirus exposure and HLA in healthy donors. General study findings and limits: Some V segments, TRBV6-2 and TRBV6-3 among them, were indistinguishable and were therefore excluded. A later analysis revealed that TCR association rates differed between HLA loci, peaking at DRB1 and bottoming out at HLA-C.

In the case of this clone: As yet, its antigen is unknown.

PCR involved 60 Vbeta and 13 Jbeta primers. Clones were sequenced by immunoSEQ multiplex PCR, and TCRdb holds only the in-frame ones, with some missing. The sample yields just under 70,000 clones, 81% seen once. Germline V gives CDR1 SNHLY, CDR2 FYNNEI. V lost 6 bases to trimming and J lost 5 bases; unmatched junction nucleotides: 12. The CDR3 loop spans 16 amino acids. This clonotype was obtained from a human donor in good health. Sequencing was carried out using PBMCs. This sequence joins TRBV2 and TRBJ2-5; 10 positions match TRBD2. Here the CDR3 DNA reads TGTGCCAGCAGCGACGTACTAGCGGGGATTCCGGAGACCCAGTACTTC. Its translation: CASSDVLAGIPETQYF.